A selection of T cell receptor beta chains follows, all from one sample in a study of T-cell reconstitution after alpha-beta-depleted transplantation in children. TCRdb recomputed calls from the PCR reads with MiXCR, one row per CDR3 protein. The profile covers over 400,000 distinct CDR3 sequences, with approximately 13% appearing a single time and roughly 5.4% taken by the ten largest. Sequencing was performed on PBMCs from the stem cell graft donor, taken from the stem cell graft. Source of these receptors: a human donor who donated a stem cell graft to a child with combined immunodeficiency. Both conserved end residues are part of each CDR3. The order of the fields is D gene, CDR3 length, J gene, clone size, V gene, CDR3 protein, CDR3 DNA. A D gene is named only where the DNA matches it firmly. Expanded clones get a size class; other rows say once, few or many, or leave the size out.

d_gene: .; len: 15; j_gene: TRBJ1-1; abundance: .; v_gene: TRBV6-2/TRBV6-3; CDR3aa: CASSYRAGVNTEAFF; CDR3nt: TGTGCCAGCAGTTACAGGGCAGGGGTGAACACTGAAGCTTTCTTT
d_gene: .; len: 16; j_gene: TRBJ2-1; abundance: few; v_gene: TRBV12-3/TRBV12-4; CDR3aa: CASSLRAPDSYNEQFF; CDR3nt: TGTGCCAGCAGTTTAAGGGCCCCCGACTCCTACAATGAGCAGTTCTTC
d_gene: .; len: 14; j_gene: TRBJ2-7; abundance: few; v_gene: TRBV5-1; CDR3aa: CASTPGTDLYEQYF; CDR3nt: TGCGCCAGCACCCCAGGGACGGACCTCTACGAGCAGTACTTC
d_gene: .; len: 16; j_gene: TRBJ2-1; abundance: many; v_gene: TRBV7-2; CDR3aa: CASSLGVGSGVNEQFF; CDR3nt: TGTGCCAGCAGCTTAGGAGTGGGAAGTGGAGTCAATGAGCAGTTCTTC
d_gene: .; len: 11; j_gene: TRBJ2-7; abundance: many; v_gene: TRBV12-3/TRBV12-4; CDR3aa: CASSQINEQYF; CDR3nt: TGTGCCAGCAGTCAAATAAACGAGCAGTACTTC
d_gene: TRBD2; len: 16; j_gene: TRBJ2-3; abundance: many; v_gene: TRBV12-3/TRBV12-4; CDR3aa: CASSLSGGPPTDTQYF; CDR3nt: TGTGCCAGCAGTCTTAGCGGGGGGCCCCCCACAGATACGCAGTATTTT
d_gene: .; len: 14; j_gene: TRBJ2-5; abundance: many; v_gene: TRBV4-2; CDR3aa: CASSQDPGEETQYF; CDR3nt: TGTGCCAGCAGCCAAGACCCTGGGGAGGAGACCCAGTACTTC
d_gene: .; len: 16; j_gene: TRBJ2-7; abundance: many; v_gene: TRBV20-1; CDR3aa: CSARDPAGQGVYEQYF; CDR3nt: TGCAGTGCTAGAGATCCGGCAGGGCAGGGCGTCTACGAGCAGTACTTC
d_gene: TRBD1; len: 13; j_gene: TRBJ2-7; abundance: many; v_gene: TRBV12-3/TRBV12-4; CDR3aa: CASSSTGKNEQYF; CDR3nt: TGTGCCAGCAGCTCGACAGGGAAGAACGAGCAGTACTTC
d_gene: TRBD1; len: 15; j_gene: TRBJ2-5; abundance: many; v_gene: TRBV28; CDR3aa: CASSLERGLQETQYF; CDR3nt: TGTGCCAGCAGTTTAGAGAGGGGGCTACAAGAGACCCAGTACTTC
d_gene: .; len: 15; j_gene: TRBJ1-5; abundance: few; v_gene: TRBV12-3/TRBV12-4; CDR3aa: CASNPSGGANQPQHF; CDR3nt: TGTGCCAGCAACCCGTCGGGGGGCGCTAATCAGCCCCAGCATTTT
d_gene: TRBD1; len: 17; j_gene: TRBJ1-1; abundance: .; v_gene: TRBV3-1; CDR3aa: CASSQPLTGDMNTEAFF; CDR3nt: TGTGCCAGCAGCCAACCACTGACAGGGGATATGAACACTGAAGCTTTCTTT
d_gene: .; len: 12; j_gene: TRBJ1-2; abundance: few; v_gene: TRBV19; CDR3aa: CASRMTGYGYTF; CDR3nt: TGTGCCAGTAGGATGACGGGCTATGGCTACACCTTC
d_gene: TRBD2; len: 14; j_gene: TRBJ2-7; abundance: few; v_gene: TRBV20-1; CDR3aa: CSAFSGGSSYEQYF; CDR3nt: TGCAGTGCTTTTAGCGGGGGGAGCTCCTACGAGCAGTACTTC
d_gene: .; len: 14; j_gene: TRBJ2-1; abundance: .; v_gene: TRBV4-2; CDR3aa: CASSQELSDNEQFF; CDR3nt: TGTGCCAGCAGCCAAGAGTTGTCAGACAATGAGCAGTTCTTC
d_gene: .; len: 15; j_gene: TRBJ2-3; abundance: .; v_gene: TRBV25-1; CDR3aa: CASSDGAQGEDTQYF; CDR3nt: TGTGCCAGCAGTGACGGGGCCCAAGGGGAGGATACGCAGTATTTT
d_gene: TRBD2; len: 17; j_gene: TRBJ2-3; abundance: .; v_gene: TRBV29-1; CDR3aa: CSVQGLGSGGAVDTQYF; CDR3nt: TGCAGCGTCCAGGGGCTGGGAAGCGGGGGGGCCGTCGATACGCAGTATTTT
d_gene: .; len: 15; j_gene: TRBJ2-1; abundance: few; v_gene: TRBV6-2/TRBV6-3; CDR3aa: CASRANTASYNEQFF; CDR3nt: TGTGCCAGCAGAGCCAACACGGCCTCCTACAATGAGCAGTTCTTC
d_gene: TRBD2; len: 16; j_gene: TRBJ2-7; abundance: few; v_gene: TRBV7-2; CDR3aa: CASSLKREGLLHEQYF; CDR3nt: TGTGCCAGCAGCTTGAAGCGGGAGGGCCTTCTCCACGAGCAGTACTTC
d_gene: .; len: 13; j_gene: TRBJ1-1; abundance: .; v_gene: TRBV6-2/TRBV6-3; CDR3aa: CASSYAGSTEAFF; CDR3nt: TGTGCCAGCAGTTACGCGGGAAGCACTGAAGCTTTCTTT
d_gene: TRBD1; len: 13; j_gene: TRBJ1-1; abundance: few; v_gene: TRBV10-2; CDR3aa: CASSESTGWSAFF; CDR3nt: TGCGCCAGCAGTGAGTCGACAGGGTGGAGTGCTTTCTTT
d_gene: .; len: 15; j_gene: TRBJ2-3; abundance: .; v_gene: TRBV3-1; CDR3aa: CASSQGTASLDTQYF; CDR3nt: TGTGCCAGCAGCCAAGGGACGGCTTCTCTAGATACGCAGTATTTT
d_gene: TRBD2; len: 13; j_gene: TRBJ2-7; abundance: few; v_gene: TRBV30; CDR3aa: CAWSPGGSYEQYF; CDR3nt: TGTGCCTGGAGTCCCGGGGGGTCTTACGAGCAGTACTTC
d_gene: .; len: 13; j_gene: TRBJ2-3; abundance: many; v_gene: TRBV7-2; CDR3aa: CASRVGGTDTQYF; CDR3nt: TGTGCCAGCAGAGTTGGGGGAACAGATACGCAGTATTTT
d_gene: TRBD1; len: 16; j_gene: TRBJ2-4; abundance: few; v_gene: TRBV5-1; CDR3aa: CASSLATGYGKNIQYF; CDR3nt: TGCGCCAGCAGCTTGGCGACAGGGTATGGCAAAAACATTCAGTACTTC
d_gene: TRBD1; len: 16; j_gene: TRBJ2-7; abundance: few; v_gene: TRBV12-3/TRBV12-4; CDR3aa: CASSYGAGTGGYEQYF; CDR3nt: TGTGCCAGCAGTTATGGCGCCGGGACAGGGGGCTACGAGCAGTACTTC
d_gene: TRBD2; len: 15; j_gene: TRBJ2-7; abundance: few; v_gene: TRBV6-1; CDR3aa: CASTAGTSCPYEQYF; CDR3nt: TGTGCCAGCACCGCCGGGACTAGCTGTCCCTACGAGCAGTACTTC
d_gene: .; len: 14; j_gene: TRBJ2-1; abundance: .; v_gene: TRBV6-5; CDR3aa: CASSYRKGHNEQFF; CDR3nt: TGTGCCAGCAGTTATCGAAAGGGGCACAATGAGCAGTTCTTC
d_gene: TRBD2; len: 14; j_gene: TRBJ2-7; abundance: many; v_gene: TRBV27; CDR3aa: CASSWRGGAYEQYF; CDR3nt: TGTGCCAGCAGTTGGCGGGGGGGAGCCTACGAGCAGTACTTC
d_gene: .; len: 13; j_gene: TRBJ2-5; abundance: .; v_gene: TRBV2; CDR3aa: CASSEGGAGTQYF; CDR3nt: TGTGCCAGCAGTGAAGGGGGCGCGGGGACCCAGTACTTC
d_gene: TRBD2; len: 16; j_gene: TRBJ2-1; abundance: many; v_gene: TRBV28; CDR3aa: CASSLVGLAGVNEQFF; CDR3nt: TGTGCCAGCAGTTTGGTTGGGCTAGCGGGGGTAAATGAGCAGTTCTTC
d_gene: .; len: 16; j_gene: TRBJ2-7; abundance: .; v_gene: TRBV7-2; CDR3aa: CASSRDGTRGFYEQYF; CDR3nt: TGTGCCAGCAGCCGCGATGGGACACGGGGGTTCTACGAGCAGTACTTC
d_gene: .; len: 12; j_gene: TRBJ2-3; abundance: many; v_gene: TRBV11-2; CDR3aa: CASSLATDTQYF; CDR3nt: TGTGCCAGCAGCTTAGCGACAGATACGCAGTATTTT
d_gene: .; len: 17; j_gene: TRBJ2-2; abundance: many; v_gene: TRBV27; CDR3aa: CASSLWWGPTNTGELFF; CDR3nt: TGTGCCAGCAGTTTATGGTGGGGCCCGACGAACACCGGGGAGCTGTTTTTT
d_gene: TRBD2; len: 16; j_gene: TRBJ2-3; abundance: .; v_gene: TRBV4-1; CDR3aa: CASSPLAGGPTDTQYF; CDR3nt: TGCGCCAGCAGCCCGTTAGCGGGAGGGCCGACAGATACGCAGTATTTT
d_gene: .; len: 13; j_gene: TRBJ2-3; abundance: .; v_gene: TRBV5-1; CDR3aa: CASSLVRPDTQYF; CDR3nt: TGCGCCAGCAGCTTGGTCAGGCCAGATACGCAGTATTTT
d_gene: .; len: 14; j_gene: TRBJ2-4; abundance: few; v_gene: TRBV13; CDR3aa: CASSLGRVKNIQYF; CDR3nt: TGTGCCAGCAGCTTAGGCCGAGTGAAAAACATTCAGTACTTC
d_gene: TRBD1; len: 14; j_gene: TRBJ2-7; abundance: .; v_gene: TRBV11-2; CDR3aa: CASSSLQGSHEQYF; CDR3nt: TGTGCCAGCAGCTCCCTACAGGGGTCCCACGAGCAGTACTTC
d_gene: .; len: 13; j_gene: TRBJ2-6; abundance: .; v_gene: TRBV9; CDR3aa: CASSVAGRSVLTF; CDR3nt: TGTGCCAGCAGCGTAGCTGGGCGTAGCGTCCTGACTTTC
d_gene: .; len: 14; j_gene: TRBJ2-5; abundance: few; v_gene: TRBV5-1; CDR3aa: CASSLVWHQETQYF; CDR3nt: TGCGCCAGCAGCTTGGTGTGGCATCAAGAGACCCAGTACTTC